This is a list of T cell receptor beta chains from one sample in a study of Graves' ophthalmopathy and Graves' hyperthyroidism. TCRdb itself ran the multiplex PCR reads through MiXCR, one entry per CDR3 protein. The table records about 400,000 distinct CDR3 sequences, 15% to 20% of them present only once. The specimen was peripheral blood. These receptors were taken from a woman aged 18 to 35 with Graves' ophthalmopathy. CDR3s include the opening cysteine and the closing phenylalanine or tryptophan. A D gene is named only where the DNA matches it firmly. Some rows mark clone size as missing; the rest say once, few, many or name a class of expanded clone.

J gene: TRBJ1-1
D gene: .
clone size: few
V gene: TRBV7-2
CDR3 DNA: TGTGCCAGCAGCCTGACGCGGTGGGACACTGAAGCTTTCTTT
CDR3 protein: CASSLTRWDTEAFF

J gene: TRBJ2-5
D gene: TRBD1
clone size: many
V gene: TRBV19
CDR3 DNA: TGTGCCAGTAGTGGACAGGCCCTTGGGGAGACCCAGTACTTC
CDR3 protein: CASSGQALGETQYF

J gene: TRBJ2-7
D gene: .
clone size: few
V gene: TRBV6-2/TRBV6-3
CDR3 DNA: TGTGCCAGCAGTTTTACCGTCTACGAGCAGTACTTC
CDR3 protein: CASSFTVYEQYF

J gene: TRBJ2-4
D gene: .
clone size: many
V gene: TRBV6-2/TRBV6-3
CDR3 DNA: TGTGCCAGCAGTTACTTCCAGGGTATAGCCAAAAACATTCAGTACTTC
CDR3 protein: CASSYFQGIAKNIQYF

J gene: TRBJ1-1
D gene: .
clone size: .
V gene: TRBV6-1
CDR3 DNA: TGTGCCAGCAGTGAGTTGTCGACAGTCATGAACACTGAAGCTTTCTTT
CDR3 protein: CASSELSTVMNTEAFF

J gene: TRBJ2-7
D gene: .
clone size: many
V gene: TRBV20-1
CDR3 DNA: TGCAGTGCCCCGAAGGGTTCCTACGAGCAGTACTTC
CDR3 protein: CSAPKGSYEQYF

J gene: TRBJ2-7
D gene: TRBD1
clone size: many
V gene: TRBV29-1
CDR3 DNA: TGCAGCGCGATCCGGGACAGAAACTCCTACGAGCAGTACTTC
CDR3 protein: CSAIRDRNSYEQYF

J gene: TRBJ2-7
D gene: TRBD1
clone size: many
V gene: TRBV6-1
CDR3 DNA: TGTGCCAGCAGAGAGGACAGGGTTCCCTACGAGCAGTACTTC
CDR3 protein: CASREDRVPYEQYF

J gene: TRBJ2-2
D gene: .
clone size: many
V gene: TRBV6-5
CDR3 DNA: TGTGCCAGCAGTTACGGGCCCGCCGGGGAGCTGTTTTTT
CDR3 protein: CASSYGPAGELFF

J gene: TRBJ2-7
D gene: TRBD2
clone size: few
V gene: TRBV6-2/TRBV6-3
CDR3 DNA: TGTGCCAGCTCTCCCGGACTAGCGGGGGCTACCTACGAGCAGTACTTC
CDR3 protein: CASSPGLAGATYEQYF

J gene: TRBJ1-1
D gene: .
clone size: many
V gene: TRBV7-9
CDR3 DNA: TGTGCCAGCAGCTCGACCCCATCTGAAGCTTTCTTT
CDR3 protein: CASSSTPSEAFF

J gene: TRBJ1-2
D gene: TRBD1
clone size: many
V gene: TRBV10-2
CDR3 DNA: TGCGCCAGCAGTGGATTAGAGGGACAGGGGGCGCTTGGCTATGGCTACACCTTC
CDR3 protein: CASSGLEGQGALGYGYTF

J gene: TRBJ1-5
D gene: .
clone size: many
V gene: TRBV6-2/TRBV6-3
CDR3 DNA: TGTGCCAGCAGCCCCCCACGGACCCTGGATCAGCCCCAGCATTTT
CDR3 protein: CASSPPRTLDQPQHF

J gene: TRBJ1-6
D gene: TRBD1
clone size: many
V gene: TRBV6-5
CDR3 DNA: TGTGCCAGCAACGCCGAATGGGGACAGATGAGAAATTCACCCCTCCACTTT
CDR3 protein: CASNAEWGQMRNSPLHF

J gene: TRBJ2-5
D gene: TRBD1
clone size: .
V gene: TRBV11-2
CDR3 DNA: TGTGCCAGCAGCTTAGTGGTCGCGGGACAGGGGCAAGAGACCCAGTACTTC
CDR3 protein: CASSLVVAGQGQETQYF

J gene: TRBJ1-2
D gene: .
clone size: many
V gene: TRBV6-1
CDR3 DNA: TGTGCCAGCAGGCCGGACGGATTTATCTATGGCTACACCTTC
CDR3 protein: CASRPDGFIYGYTF

J gene: TRBJ2-2
D gene: .
clone size: many
V gene: TRBV6-1
CDR3 DNA: TGTGCCAGCAGTGAAGCGGGGGGAATCGGGGAGCTGTCTTTT
CDR3 protein: CASSEAGGIGELSF